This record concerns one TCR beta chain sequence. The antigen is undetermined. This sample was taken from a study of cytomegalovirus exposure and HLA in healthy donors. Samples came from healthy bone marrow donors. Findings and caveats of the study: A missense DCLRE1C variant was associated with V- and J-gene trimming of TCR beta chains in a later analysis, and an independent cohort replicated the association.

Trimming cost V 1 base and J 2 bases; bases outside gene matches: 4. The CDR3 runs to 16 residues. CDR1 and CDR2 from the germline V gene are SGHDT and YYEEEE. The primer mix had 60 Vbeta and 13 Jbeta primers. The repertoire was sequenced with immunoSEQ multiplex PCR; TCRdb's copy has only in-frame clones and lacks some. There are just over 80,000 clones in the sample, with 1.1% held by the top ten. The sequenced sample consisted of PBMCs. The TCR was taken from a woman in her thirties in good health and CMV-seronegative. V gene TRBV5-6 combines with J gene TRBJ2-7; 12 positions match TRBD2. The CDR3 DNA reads TGTGCCAGCAGCTTGCGGACTAGCGGGAAGGCCTACGAGCAGTACTTC. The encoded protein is CASSLRTSGKAYEQYF. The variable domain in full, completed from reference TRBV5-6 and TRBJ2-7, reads DAGVTQSPTHLIKTRGQQVTLRCSPKSGHDTVSWYQQALGQGPQFIFQYYEEEERQRGNFPDRFSGHQFPNYSSELNVNALLLGDSALYLCASSLRTSGKAYEQYFGPGTRLTVT.